This record looks at one TCR beta chain sequence and its context. The sample originates from a study of Ad26.COV2.S vaccination and SARS-CoV-2 variants. As for treatment: roughly 19 received Ad26.COV2.S at low or high dose, single or two shots; roughly five received placebo; per-sample allocation not given. At day 63 after the first vaccine or placebo injection, samples were drawn. The CDR3 sequence is 13 residues long. Germline CDR1 and CDR2: SQVTM and ANQGSEA. V was pared by 7 bases and J by 3 bases, with 13 bases between. Here immunoSEQ multiplex PCR was the method, and the copy in TCRdb shows in-frame clones only, minus some. Altogether 330,000 or so clones are present, 90% being singletons, with the ten largest covering roughly 6%.

The receptor was isolated from a person aged 18-65 years who received the Ad26.COV2.S COVID-19 vaccine or a placebo. The source was peripheral blood, collected in a trial of Ad26.COV2.S vaccine versus placebo. The chain couples TRBV29-1 to TRBJ1-5; D unresolved. The CDR3 region has the DNA TGCAGCGCCCAGCAAGGGAACAATCAGCCCCAGCATTTT. Protein: CSAQQGNNQPQHF. Full variable domain (remainder filled in from reference TRBV29-1 and TRBJ1-5): SAVISQKPSRDICQRGTSLTIQCQVDSQVTMMFWYRQQPGQSLTLIATANQGSEATYESGFVIDKFPISRPNLTFSTLTVSNMSPEDSSIYLCSAQQGNNQPQHFGDGTRLSIL.